This T cell receptor beta chain was recorded in a study of blood T cell repertoires in COVID-19. TCRdb's copy holds only in-frame clones and misses some; the assay was immunoSEQ multiplex PCR. Of fewer than 250,000 clones in the sample, around 85% were seen once. Germline-derived CDR1 and CDR2 are SSHAT and FNYEAQ (reference sequence). The CDR3 spans 17 residues. As concerns this clone: A junction boundary mismatches the germline segment, possibly from a read error.

The sequencing input was peripheral blood. This receptor was identified in a man aged 35 to 55 with acute or convalescent COVID-19. The rearrangement links TRBV7-7 to TRBJ1-2; no reliable D call. CDR3 sequence: CASSFFFKGLYLYGYTF. In DNA form, the CDR3 reads TGTGCTAGCAGCTTTTTCTTCAAAGGACTCTACCTCTATGGCTACACCTTC.